Shown below are 27 T cell receptor beta chains from a single sample sequenced in a study of shared clonotypes between healthy human individuals. Generated by immunoSEQ multiplex PCR, the TCRdb table keeps only in-frame clones and is missing some. The data contain some 1,600,000 clones, around 98% of them singletons. Material: naive CD4+ T cells sorted from blood. Subset denoted: CD45RA+ positively selected. Receptors originate from a man aged 25 to 40 in good health.

The V call is TRBV7-9, the J call TRBJ2-1; D remains unclear. Trimming removed 2 bases from V and 2 bases from J, with 10 bases in between. The CDR3 is made up of 15 amino acids. Germline V CDR1 and CDR2: SEHNR, FQNEAQ (reference sequence). In DNA, the CDR3 is TGTGCCAGCAGCTTAACCCCCTCAGCCTACAATGAGCAGTTCTTC. It yields the protein CASSLTPSAYNEQFF.

The chain uses TRBV29-1 and TRBJ1-1; D is undetermined. The V and J ends lost 7 bases and 0 bases respectively, with 9 bases between them. This CDR3 spans 12 amino acids. From germline, CDR1 is SQVTM and CDR2 ANQGSEA. The CDR3 protein is CSALLMNTEAFF. CDR3 sequence (DNA): TGCAGCGCCTTACTGATGAACACTGAAGCTTTCTTT.

The chain combines TRBV5-1 with TRBJ2-3; D gene unclear. Germline V CDR1 and CDR2: SGHRS, YFSETQ. The CDR3 is made up of 12 amino acids. Trimming took off 4 bases at V and 4 bases at J, with 7 bases between the two ends. The CDR3 region is CASSESADTQYF. CDR3 in DNA: TGCGCCAGCAGCGAGAGTGCAGATACGCAGTATTTT. Together with reference TRBV5-1 and TRBJ2-3, the CDR3 gives the full variable domain: KAGVTQTPRYLIKTRGQQVTLSCSPISGHRSVSWYQQTPGQGLQFLFEYFSETQRNKGNFPGRFSGRQFSNSRSEMNVSTLELGDSALYLCASSESADTQYFGPGTRLTVL.

The chain carries TRBV7-8 and TRBJ2-2; a weak D match, TRBD1 (6 bases). CDR1 SGHVS and CDR2 FQNEAQ come from the germline V gene. The length of the CDR3 is 16 residues. V was cut by 0 bases and J by 6 bases, with 14 bases left in between. CDR3 in DNA: TGTGCCAGCAGCTTAGCTGCTACAGGGTATCCCGGGGAGCTGTTTTTT. Translated, it gives CASSLAATGYPGELFF. Using reference TRBV7-8 and TRBJ2-2 for the parts outside the CDR3, the full variable domain is GAGVSQSPRYKVAKRGQDVALRCDPISGHVSLFWYQQALGQGPEFLTYFQNEAQLDKSGLPSDRFFAERPEGSVSTLKIQRTQQEDSAVYLCASSLAATGYPGELFFGEGSRLTVL.

The genes are TRBV5-5 and TRBJ2-7; 9 nucleotides match TRBD2. Germline V gene data show CDR1 as SGHKS and CDR2 as YYEKEE (reference sequence). The CDR3 spans 17 residues. The V segment lost 0 bases and the J segment 4 bases; nucleotides outside the gene matches: 11. CDR3 nucleotides: TGTGCCAGCAGCTTGGCGGGTAGCGGGAGTCTCTGGTACGAGCAGTACTTC. Its protein product is CASSLAGSGSLWYEQYF.

The rearrangement links TRBV18 to TRBJ1-1, with D hard to call. The V and J ends lost 3 bases and 1 base respectively, with 18 bases between them. CDR3 length equals 17 residues. Germline CDR1 KGHSH, CDR2 LQKENI. CDR3 nucleotide sequence: TGTGCCAGCTCACCTTCAGGAATCGTTCTGAGGAACACTGAAGCTTTCTTT. Translation gives CASSPSGIVLRNTEAFF.

To note about this clone: The same CDR3 can be traced to other DNA sequences in this sample. V and J are TRBV9 and TRBJ2-1; TRBD2 agrees at 8 bases. V was pared by 0 bases and J by 2 bases, with 1 base of the junction left unmatched. The length of the CDR3 is 15 residues. Per germline, CDR1 SGDLS and CDR2 YYNGEE. CDR3 sequence reads: CASSVVAGTYNEQFF. The CDR3 coding sequence is TGTGCCAGCAGCGTAGTAGCGGGAACCTACAATGAGCAGTTCTTC.

With regard to this clone: This sample includes further DNA sequences coding for the same CDR3. The chain employs TRBV7-3 and TRBJ2-1, with TRBD2 as a possible D gene (5 bases). CDR1 and CDR2 from the germline V gene are SGHTA and FQGTGA. The CDR3 has 15 residues. V was pared by 3 bases and J by 4 bases, with 13 bases between. For the CDR3, the DNA is TGTGCCAGCAGCTTCGGGCTAGCTTTGTACAATGAGCAGTTCTTC. Translated: CASSFGLALYNEQFF.

The chain is built from TRBV5-1 and TRBJ2-1; TRBD2 matches 7 bases. Unmatched junction bases numbered 8, after V lost 0 bases and J lost 8 bases. This CDR3 comprises 15 residues. In germline, CDR1 is SGHRS, CDR2 YFSETQ. CDR3 amino acids: CASSLDARESDEQFF. The CDR3 DNA is TGCGCCAGCAGCTTGGATGCGCGGGAGTCAGATGAGCAGTTCTTC.

The chain recombines TRBV7-3 with TRBJ2-5; D not resolved. Germline assignment: CDR1 SGHTA and CDR2 FQGTGA. V lost 0 bases, J lost 1 base, and 3 bases lay in between. There are 13 residues in the CDR3. The CDR3 DNA reads TGTGCCAGCAGCTTAACCCCCCAAGAGACCCAGTACTTC. It codes for CASSLTPQETQYF.

V usage is TRBV27 and J usage is TRBJ2-7, with TRBD1 matching 8 bases. The CDR3 totals 15 residues. The germline gives CDR1 MNHEY, CDR2 SMNVEV (reference sequence). The junction had 8 bases not matched to a gene; V was cut back by 4 bases and J by 3 bases. For the CDR3, the DNA is TGTGCCAGCAGTTGGACAGGGAACGATCTCTACGAGCAGTACTTC. Translated, it gives CASSWTGNDLYEQYF.

The chain recombines TRBV28 with TRBJ2-7; TRBD2 matches at 8 bases. The CDR3 is 14 amino acids. Germline V gene data show CDR1 as MDHEN and CDR2 as SYDVKM. V lost 2 bases and J lost 3; bases outside the gene matches: 3. The CDR3 sequence: CASSLRLAYYEQYF. Here the CDR3 DNA reads TGTGCCAGCAGTTTACGACTAGCGTACTACGAGCAGTACTTC.

V and J are TRBV2 and TRBJ2-1; TRBD2 matches at 13 bases. The CDR3 is 15 residues long. Germline CDR1 is SNHLY and CDR2 is FYNNEI. V was pared by 6 bases and J by 9 bases, with 8 bases of the junction left unmatched. The DNA of the CDR3 is TGTGCCAGCAGCGAGGGACTAGCGGGATTCAGTGAGCAGTTCTTC. It specifies CASSEGLAGFSEQFF.

The chain uses TRBV7-8 and TRBJ2-7; perhaps TRBD2 as D (6 bases). Germline CDR1 SGHVS, CDR2 FQNEAQ. The germline V and J ends were trimmed by 6 bases and 4 bases, with 19 bases remaining between them. This CDR3 is 15 amino acids long. CDR3 sequence: CASRPTSASAYEQYF. The CDR3 DNA is TGTGCCAGCAGGCCGACTTCGGCTAGCGCGTACGAGCAGTACTTC.

The chain couples TRBV18 to TRBJ2-3; D is possibly TRBD2 (5 bases). The CDR3 totals 16 residues. CDR1 and CDR2 (germline): KGHSH, LQKENI. Trimming removed 3 bases at V and 0 bases at J, with 13 bases between. In nucleotides, the CDR3 is TGTGCCAGCTCACCGGAGGCGGCGTCTAGCACAGATACGCAGTATTTT. Translation gives CASSPEAASSTDTQYF.

J is TRBJ2-3 and V is TRBV7-7; 10 bases map to TRBD2. Germline assignment: CDR1 SSHAT and CDR2 FNYEAQ (reference sequence). There are 13 residues in the CDR3. CDR3 in DNA: TGTGCTACCTCTAGCGGGAGAACAGATACGCAGTATTTT. Amino acid sequence: CATSSGRTDTQYF.

This clone was seen once. The rearrangement joins TRBV7-8 to TRBJ2-7; 9 bases line up with TRBD2. The CDR3 runs to 15 residues. Trimming cost V 3 bases and J 6 bases; bases outside gene matches: 9. Germline V lookup: CDR1 SGHVS, CDR2 FQNEAQ. For the CDR3, the DNA is TGTGCCAGCAGCTTTAGATTAGCGGGAGCGGGCGAGCAGTACTTC. This codes for CASSFRLAGAGEQYF.

The CDR3 nucleotides read TGTGCCAGTACTCGGGGGACAGGGACCAACTATGGCTACACCTTC. It codes for CASTRGTGTNYGYTF. J is TRBJ1-2 and V is TRBV19; TRBD1 matches 9 bases. This CDR3 contains 15 residues. Losses at the gene ends were 7 bases for V and 2 bases for J; bases not matched to a gene: 8. The germline gives CDR1 LNHDA, CDR2 SQIVND (reference sequence).

CDR3 nucleotides: TGTGCCACCAGCAGCCCGGGGGCTAGTTCACCCCTCCACTTT. Encoded protein: CATSSPGASSPLHF. This chain links TRBV15 with TRBJ1-6; D possibly corresponds to TRBD1 (6 bases). The germline gives CDR1 LNHNV, CDR2 YYDKDF (reference sequence). V was shortened by 3 bases and J by 9 bases, with 12 bases between the two germline ends. The CDR3 runs 14 residues.

This clone appeared once. V gene TRBV19 combines with J gene TRBJ2-3, with D possibly being TRBD1 (7 bases). The CDR3 is 14 residues long. Trimming pared 3 bases from V and 6 bases from J, leaving 13 bases between. The germline gives CDR1 LNHDA, CDR2 SQIVND (reference sequence). CDR3: CASSMKGAGDTQYF. The CDR3 DNA follows: TGTGCCAGTAGTATGAAGGGGGCGGGGGATACGCAGTATTTT.

V gene TRBV6-5 combines with J gene TRBJ2-2; D call uncertain. Per the germline V gene, CDR1 is MNHEY and CDR2 is SVGAGI. Trimming removed 7 bases from V and 5 bases from J, with 11 bases in between. The CDR3 extends over 13 amino acids. Here the CDR3 DNA reads TGTGCCAGCACCCCCCAAGGGACCGGGGAGCTGTTTTTT. Residues: CASTPQGTGELFF.

V and J are TRBV6-5 and TRBJ2-7; D is ambiguous. The CDR3 spans 11 residues. The germline V gene has CDR1 MNHEY and CDR2 SVGAGI. The germline V and J ends were trimmed by 5 bases and 5 bases, with 7 bases remaining between them. CDR3 nucleotide sequence: TGTGCCAGCAGTCGGTACCACGAGCAGTACTTC. Its translation is CASSRYHEQYF.

CDR3 nucleotide sequence: TGCGCCAGCAGCTTAGTCGCTCAGAACACCGGGGAGCTGTTTTTT. Its translation: CASSLVAQNTGELFF. The J gene is TRBJ2-2, the V gene TRBV5-1; D call uncertain. Trimming removed 2 bases at V and 1 base at J, with 9 bases between. The CDR3 loop spans 15 amino acids. Per the germline V gene, CDR1 is SGHRS and CDR2 is YFSETQ.

The chain combines TRBV14 with TRBJ2-5; possible D gene TRBD1, 6 bases. The germline V and J ends were trimmed by 4 bases and 5 bases, with 20 bases remaining between them. The CDR3 is made up of 16 amino acids. Germline CDR1 is SGHDN and CDR2 is FVKESK. The CDR3 reads CASSPPGAGVLETQYF. The CDR3 nucleotides are TGTGCCAGCAGCCCCCCCGGGGCAGGGGTCCTGGAGACCCAGTACTTC.

This chain connects TRBV6-6 to TRBJ2-1, with D hard to call. Germline CDR1 reads MNHNY; CDR2 reads SVGAGI (reference sequence). The CDR3 has 16 amino acids. V was trimmed by 2 bases and J by 5 bases, leaving 16 bases between them. CDR3 amino acids: CASSYPGRQAHNEQFF. The CDR3 DNA sequence: TGTGCCAGCAGTTACCCGGGCCGTCAAGCTCACAATGAGCAGTTCTTC.

CDR3 sequence: CASSHLKQLDAEQFF. DNA of the CDR3: TGCGCCAGCAGCCACCTAAAACAACTAGACGCTGAGCAGTTCTTC. The chain joins TRBV4-1 to TRBJ2-1; D perhaps matches TRBD2 (5 bases). CDR1 is MGHRA, CDR2 YSYEKL, per germline. CDR3 length: 15 amino acids. V was trimmed by 3 bases and J by 9 bases, leaving 18 bases between them.

This chain links TRBV15 with TRBJ1-2; D not resolved. CDR1 and CDR2 from the germline V gene are LNHNV and YYDKDF (reference sequence). V shed 0 bases and J shed 4 bases, with 12 bases lying between them. CDR3 length equals 15 residues. The CDR3 coding sequence is TGTGCCACCAGCAGAGATTCGGGTCGGGCCTATGGCTACACCTTC. Amino acids: CATSRDSGRAYGYTF.